This TCR beta chain was obtained from a study of early T cells in non-severe SARS-CoV-2 infection. TCRdb ran MiXCR on the 5' RACE reads and lists one entry per CDR3 protein. The sample holds some 59,000 distinct CDR3 sequences, about 10% seen once. The CDR3 has 13 residues. Trimming cost V 5 bases and J 5 bases, with 13 bases left between them. Germline V gene data show CDR1 as SGHAT and CDR2 as FQDESV (reference sequence). There are a few counts of this clonotype. The sample comprised whole blood. This clonotype was sampled from an adult who was a healthcare worker with PCR-confirmed SARS-CoV-2 infection or an uninfected control (not recorded which). The chain has TRBV11-1 and TRBJ2-7, with no clear D. Here the CDR3 DNA reads TGTGCCAGCAGCCCTCCCGGCGTTCACGAGCAGTACTTC. It codes for CASSPPGVHEQYF.